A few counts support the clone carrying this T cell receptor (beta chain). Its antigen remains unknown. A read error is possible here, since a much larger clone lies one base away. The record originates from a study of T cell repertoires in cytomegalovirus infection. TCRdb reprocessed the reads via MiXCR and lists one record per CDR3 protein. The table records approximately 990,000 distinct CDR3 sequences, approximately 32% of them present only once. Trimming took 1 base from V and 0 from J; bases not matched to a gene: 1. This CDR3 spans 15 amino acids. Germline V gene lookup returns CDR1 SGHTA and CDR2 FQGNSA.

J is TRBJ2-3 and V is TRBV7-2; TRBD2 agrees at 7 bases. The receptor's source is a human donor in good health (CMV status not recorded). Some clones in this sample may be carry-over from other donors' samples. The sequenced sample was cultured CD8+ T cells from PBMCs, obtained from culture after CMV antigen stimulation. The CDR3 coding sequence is TGTACCAGCAGCTTAGGGGAGGGAAGCACAGATACGCAGTATTTT. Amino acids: CTSSLGEGSTDTQYF.